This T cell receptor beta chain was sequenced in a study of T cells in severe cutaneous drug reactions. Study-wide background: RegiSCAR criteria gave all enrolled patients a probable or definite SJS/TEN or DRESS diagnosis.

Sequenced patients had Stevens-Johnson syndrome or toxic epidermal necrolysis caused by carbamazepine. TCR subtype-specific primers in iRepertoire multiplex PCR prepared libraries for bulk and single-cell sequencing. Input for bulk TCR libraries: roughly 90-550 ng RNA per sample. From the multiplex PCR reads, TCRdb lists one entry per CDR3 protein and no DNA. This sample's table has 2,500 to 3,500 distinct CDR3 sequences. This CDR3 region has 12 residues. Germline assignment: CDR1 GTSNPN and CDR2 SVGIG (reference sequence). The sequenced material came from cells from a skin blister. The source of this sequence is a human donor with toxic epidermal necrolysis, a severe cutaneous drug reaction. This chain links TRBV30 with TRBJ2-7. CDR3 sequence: CAWSVTSYEQYF.